Following are 14 T cell receptor beta chains from one sample sequenced in a study of T cells in Graves' hyperthyroidism and ophthalmopathy. Amplification yielded TCR beta CDR3 regions, with RNA transcripts as the source. The study used the HTBI primer set for a first-round RT-PCR of the TCR CDR3. TCRdb fed the multiplex PCR reads into MiXCR, producing one record per CDR3 protein. The table records about 570,000 distinct CDR3 sequences, about 45% of them present only once. What was sequenced was peripheral blood or thyroid tissue (not recorded which). These receptors all stem from an adult woman with Graves' disease, either hyperthyroidism or ophthalmopathy (not recorded which).

This clonotype showed up just a few times. The chain couples TRBV28 to TRBJ1-1, with 8 bases identical to TRBD1. The CDR3 sequence is 15 residues long. Losses at the gene ends were 5 bases for V and 6 bases for J; bases not matched to a gene: 11. Germline CDR1 reads MDHEN; CDR2 reads SYDVKM. The CDR3 sequence is CASSPPTGAVAEAFF. In DNA form, the CDR3 reads TGTGCCAGCAGTCCCCCGACAGGGGCGGTAGCTGAAGCTTTCTTT.

The rearrangement joins TRBV7-9 to TRBJ2-1; D unclear. Germline lookup yields CDR1 SEHNR and CDR2 FQNEAQ (reference sequence). Trimming took off 1 base at V and 10 bases at J, with 5 bases between the two ends. This CDR3 region has 11 residues. CDR3 sequence (DNA): TGTGCCAGCAGCTTAGAAACGGAGCAGTTCTTC. Translation: CASSLETEQFF.

This clonotype has at least ten counts. V and J are TRBV19 and TRBJ2-2, with D perhaps matching TRBD2 (5 bases). Trimming took off 6 bases at V and 6 bases at J, with 8 bases between the two ends. Germline loops: CDR1 LNHDA, CDR2 SQIVND (reference sequence). The length of the CDR3 is 12 residues. CDR3 coding DNA: TGTGCCAGTAGACTAGGCGCCGGGGAGCTGTTTTTT. As protein: CASRLGAGELFF.

The chain is built from TRBV28 and TRBJ1-5; TRBD1 aligns across 7 bases. This CDR3 region has 15 residues. Unmatched junction bases numbered 7, after V lost 1 base and J lost 7 bases. Germline V lookup: CDR1 MDHEN, CDR2 SYDVKM. The CDR3 DNA reads as TGTGCCAGCAGTTTATTAAGGGGGCCTTTGCAGCCCCAGCATTTT. The encoded protein is CASSLLRGPLQPQHF.

The J gene is TRBJ2-1, the V gene TRBV5-1, with D unresolved. Trimming removed 4 bases at V and 7 bases at J, with 6 bases between. Germline CDR1 and CDR2: SGHRS and YFSETQ. CDR3 length: 11 residues. CDR3 region: CASSPANEQFF. The CDR3 bases are TGCGCCAGCAGCCCGGCGAATGAGCAGTTCTTC.

The chain links TRBV12-3 or TRBV12-4 to TRBJ1-6; 8 nucleotides align to TRBD1. The CDR3 runs 13 residues. The J segment lost 7 bases and the V segment lost 6 bases, leaving 2 bases of the junction unmatched. The CDR3 bases are TGTGCCAGCAGGGGGGACAGGAATTCACCCCTCCACTTT. As protein: CASRGDRNSPLHF.

V usage is TRBV20-1 and J usage is TRBJ1-2; D remains unclear. Germline lookup yields CDR1 DFQATT and CDR2 SNEGSKA (reference sequence). V was trimmed by 6 bases and J by 4 bases, leaving 15 bases between them. The CDR3 contains 13 residues. CDR3 amino acids: CSAPTDFLYGYTF. CDR3 in DNA: TGCAGTGCCCCCACTGACTTCCTCTATGGCTACACCTTC.

The genes are TRBV29-1 and TRBJ1-1, with D perhaps matching TRBD1 (5 bases). This CDR3 is built from 15 residues. The germline V gene encodes CDR1 SQVTM and CDR2 ANQGSEA. The V gene lost 4 bases and the J gene lost 3 bases, with 18 bases spanning the gap. The CDR3 loop reads CSVGALRELDTEAFF. DNA of the CDR3: TGCAGCGTTGGGGCCCTCAGGGAGTTGGACACTGAAGCTTTCTTT. The whole variable domain, filled in from reference TRBV29-1 and TRBJ1-1, reads SAVISQKPSRDICQRGTSLTIQCQVDSQVTMMFWYRQQPGQSLTLIATANQGSEATYESGFVIDKFPISRPNLTFSTLTVSNMSPEDSSIYLCSVGALRELDTEAFFGQGTRLTVV.

Ten or more counts support this clonotype. This chain links TRBV6-1 with TRBJ2-5; the D gene is possibly TRBD2 (5 bases). In germline, CDR1 is MNHNS, CDR2 SASEGT. This CDR3 has 13 amino acids. The V end was cut by 10 bases, the J end by 4 bases, with 16 bases between. The CDR3 spells CATSDGSRETQYF. The DNA of the CDR3 is TGTGCCACCTCAGATGGGAGTCGAGAGACCCAGTACTTC.

The chain combines TRBV3-1 with TRBJ1-3, with 7 positions matching TRBD1. Germline V gene lookup returns CDR1 LGHDT and CDR2 YNNKEL (reference sequence). After removal of 4 bases from V and 4 bases from J, the junction contained 7 bases not matched to a gene. CDR3 length: 15 residues. This chain's CDR3 is CASSPTGSEGNTIYF. The CDR3 DNA reads as TGTGCCAGCAGCCCGACAGGGTCGGAAGGAAACACCATATATTTT.

To note about this clonotype: This could be a read error, since a much larger clone is one nucleotide away. The chain has TRBV6-5 and TRBJ1-2; unclear D gene. The CDR3 totals 14 residues. From germline, CDR1 is MNHEY and CDR2 SVGAGI. The CDR3 region is CAISYPRQRNGYTF. In DNA form, the CDR3 reads TGTGCCATCAGTTACCCCAGGCAGAGGAATGGCTACACCTTC.

As to this clonotype: One base away lies a much larger clone, so this may be a sequencing read error. DNA for the CDR3: TGTGCCAGCAGTTACGGAGGGGGCAGGTATGAAAAACTGTTTTTT. Encoded protein: CASSYGGGRYEKLFF. The V gene is TRBV6-1, the J gene TRBJ1-4; 7 bases match TRBD1. With 5 bases clipped from V and 6 bases from J, the junction kept 9 bases outside the gene matches. This CDR3 region has 15 residues. Germline CDR1 MNHNS, CDR2 SASEGT.

This clonotype was seen ten or more times. The rearrangement joins TRBV20-1 to TRBJ2-7; D is unclear. The CDR3 covers 12 residues. V was clipped by 6 bases and J by 6 bases, with 15 bases between them. Looked up from germline, CDR1 is DFQATT and CDR2 is SNEGSKA (reference sequence). This CDR3 is CSAPPQFGEQYF. Here the CDR3 DNA reads TGCAGTGCCCCGCCCCAGTTTGGCGAGCAGTACTTC.

At least ten counts were recorded for this clonotype. The chain links TRBV28 to TRBJ2-7; D may be TRBD2 (6 bases). The germline V gene has CDR1 MDHEN and CDR2 SYDVKM. Trimming removed 5 bases at V and 2 bases at J, with 16 bases between. The CDR3 sequence is 15 residues long. The CDR3 is CASSPRRRGAYEQYF. CDR3 in DNA: TGTGCCAGCAGTCCCCGGAGGCGCGGGGCCTACGAGCAGTACTTC.